The rows below give T cell receptor beta chains drawn from one sample of a study of cytomegalovirus exposure and HLA in healthy donors. Clones were sequenced by immunoSEQ multiplex PCR, and TCRdb holds only the in-frame ones, with some missing. The table shows 100,000 to 150,000 clones, with about two thirds occurring only once. The specimen sequenced was PBMCs. All receptors derive from a man between 60 and 75 years old in good health and CMV-seropositive. The CDR3 runs from the conserved cysteine through the conserved F or W. D genes are given only for firm matches. For some rows the clone size is stated as once, few or many, or as a class when expanded; others skip it.

D gene	CDR3 length	clone size	V gene	J gene	CDR3 DNA	CDR3 protein
-	11	-	TRBV7-9	TRBJ2-7	TGTGCCAGCAGCCATGCTAGGGAGCAGTACTTC	CASSHAREQYF
TRBD2	16	-	TRBV5-4	TRBJ2-1	TGTGCCAGCAGCCGAAGCGGGGGGGGCGACTACAATGAGCAGTTCTTC	CASSRSGGGDYNEQFF
-	13	-	TRBV5-4	TRBJ1-2	TGTGCCAGCAGCGGGGGGTGGGTTGGTGGCTACACCTTC	CASSGGWVGGYTF
TRBD2	15	-	TRBV7-3	TRBJ2-5	TGTGCCAGCAGCTTGACTAGCGGGGCTGGTGAGACCCAGTACTTC	CASSLTSGAGETQYF
-	13	-	TRBV6-5	TRBJ1-2	TGTGCCAGCAGTTACTTAGCTATGAGTGGCTACACCTTC	CASSYLAMSGYTF
-	14	-	TRBV12-2	TRBJ1-2	TGTGCAAGTCGCTCGCCTCGACAGGGTAACGGCTACACCTTC	CASRSPRQGNGYTF
-	12	few	TRBV14	TRBJ1-1	TGTGCCAGCAGCCTACCCCAGGGTAAAGCTTTCTTT	CASSLPQGKAFF
-	14	-	TRBV10-2	TRBJ2-7	TGCGCCAGCACTCGCGGAGGCTTAACCTACGAGCAGTACTTC	CASTRGGLTYEQYF
TRBD1	15	once	TRBV2	TRBJ1-2	TGTGCCAGCCGTGACCCAGGGGGCCTCAGGAGGGGCTACACCTTC	CASRDPGGLRRGYTF
-	15	-	TRBV9	TRBJ2-2	TGTGCCAGCAGCGCTAGACAGGCGAACACCGGGGAGCTGTTTTTT	CASSARQANTGELFF
TRBD1	14	-	TRBV6-1	TRBJ1-4	TGTGCCAGCAGTACGACAGGGGGATATGAAAAACTGTTTTTT	CASSTTGGYEKLFF
-	20	few	TRBV7-3	TRBJ2-1	TGTGCCAGCAGCTTAAGGAGAGGCGTTAGCGGCTCCAGCTCCTACAATGAGCAGTTCTTC	CASSLRRGVSGSSSYNEQFF
-	15	-	TRBV5-1	TRBJ2-3	TGCGCCAGCAGCTTGGAGCTATCGGGGGCAGATACGCAGTATTTT	CASSLELSGADTQYF
-	13	-	TRBV19	TRBJ1-1	TGTGCCAGCACCCGCGTGGGGGGAACTGAAGCTTTCTTT	CASTRVGGTEAFF
TRBD1	13	-	TRBV30	TRBJ1-2	TGTGCCTGGAGGGGACAGGGTTTGAGGGGCTACACCTTC	CAWRGQGLRGYTF
TRBD1	15	few	TRBV7-2	TRBJ2-5	TGTGCCAGCAGCTTCCCGACAGGGGGCACGGAGACCCAGTACTTC	CASSFPTGGTETQYF